The 21 T cell receptor beta chains reported below all come from one sample, sequenced in a study of T-cell reconstitution after alpha-beta-depleted transplantation in children. Unique molecular identifiers were used to barcode this TCRbeta library. TCRdb passed the PCR reads through MiXCR, listing each CDR3 protein once. The top ten clones hold 11% to 15% of a sample with 540,000 or so distinct CDR3 sequences, approximately 22% of them seen once. The sequencing used PBMCs, mostly from graft donor cells, collected 360 days after TCRalphabeta/CD19-depleted stem cell transplant. The source of these receptors is a boy under two years old who had a stem cell transplant for acute myeloid leukemia, so the T cells may come from the graft donor.

This clonotype was detected a few times. The chain has TRBV29-1 and TRBJ1-1; D is ambiguous. V was clipped by 4 bases and J by 6 bases, with 9 bases between them. The germline V gene has CDR1 SQVTM and CDR2 ANQGSEA. There are 11 residues in the CDR3. The CDR3 region is CSVVRSAEAFF. CDR3 nucleotides: TGCAGCGTTGTGAGGTCGGCTGAAGCTTTCTTT.

CDR3 residues: CASSLKSGGAHEQFF. The CDR3 nucleotides read TGTGCCAGCAGTTTAAAAAGCGGGGGGGCTCATGAGCAGTTCTTC. This chain joins TRBV27 and TRBJ2-1; 10 bases are shared with TRBD2. The CDR3 consists of 15 residues. Germline CDR1 reads MNHEY; CDR2 reads SMNVEV (reference sequence). Trimming cost V 2 bases and J 8 bases; bases outside gene matches: 6.

This clonotype was found a few times. V gene TRBV20-1 combines with J gene TRBJ2-7; 10 nucleotides agree with TRBD1. The CDR3 spans 16 residues. V lost 6 bases, J lost 4 bases, and 15 bases stayed unmatched. The V gene's germline CDR1 is DFQATT and CDR2 SNEGSKA (reference sequence). In DNA, the CDR3 is TGCAGTGCATCGTCACCGGGACAGGGGCGCTTATACGAGCAGTACGTC. Translation: CSASSPGQGRLYEQYV.

This clonotype was seen repeatedly, ten times or more. The chain recombines TRBV4-1 with TRBJ2-3; 8 positions match TRBD1. After removal of 1 base from V and 3 bases from J, the junction contained 6 bases not matched to a gene. CDR3 length: 16 amino acids. CDR1 is MGHRA and CDR2 is YSYEKL in the germline V gene. CDR3 DNA sequence: TGCGCCAGCAGCCAAGTAGGGACAGGTGGAACAGATACGCAGTATTTT. Its protein product is CASSQVGTGGTDTQYF.

This clonotype appeared many times. A junction boundary mismatches the germline segment, possibly from a read error. The gene calls are TRBV7-8 and TRBJ1-1; no reliable D call. This CDR3 is 15 amino acids long. Germline-derived CDR1 and CDR2 are SGHVS and FQNEAQ. CDR3 protein: CASTLPLGGNTEAFF. The CDR3 nucleotides read TGTGCCAGCACCTTACCCCTCGGCGGCAACACTGAAGCTTTCTTT.

The chain combines TRBV27 with TRBJ2-2; D gene unclear. Trimming removed 3 bases from V and 5 bases from J, with 13 bases in between. Germline assignment: CDR1 MNHEY and CDR2 SMNVEV (reference sequence). CDR3 length equals 15 residues. CDR3 residues: CASSLGPITTGELFF. In nucleotides, the CDR3 is TGTGCCAGCAGTTTGGGCCCCATAACTACCGGGGAGCTGTTTTTT.

This clonotype was picked up a small number of times. The chain carries TRBV5-1 and TRBJ2-1; a weak D match, TRBD1 (6 bases). CDR1 and CDR2 from the germline V gene are SGHRS and YFSETQ. The CDR3 consists of 14 residues. V was trimmed by 7 bases and J by 0 bases, leaving 11 bases between them. The CDR3 loop reads CASGTGSSYNEQFF. CDR3 bases: TGCGCCAGCGGTACAGGGAGCTCCTACAATGAGCAGTTCTTC.

This clonotype came up many times. V usage is TRBV7-8 and J usage is TRBJ2-3, with TRBD1 as a possible D gene (5 bases). The germline gives CDR1 SGHVS, CDR2 FQNEAQ. Trimming pared 4 bases from V and 4 bases from J, leaving 12 bases between. This CDR3 contains 14 residues. The CDR3 DNA follows: TGTGCCAGCAGCTCCCGCCTACAGGCAGATACGCAGTATTTT. Its translation is CASSSRLQADTQYF.

CDR3 sequence reads: CASSYRGHGMNTEAFF. The DNA for the CDR3 is TGTGCCAGCAGTTACAGGGGACACGGTATGAACACTGAAGCTTTCTTT. The rearrangement uses TRBV6-5 and TRBJ1-1; D possibly corresponds to TRBD1 (6 bases). Looked up from germline, CDR1 is MNHEY and CDR2 is SVGAGI. CDR3 length: 16 amino acids. The germline V and J ends were trimmed by 2 bases and 0 bases, with 13 bases remaining between them.

The rearrangement links TRBV6-5 to TRBJ1-5; no firm D call. Germline V gene lookup returns CDR1 MNHEY and CDR2 SVGAGI. V lost 2 bases to trimming and J lost 9 bases, with 14 bases between them. The CDR3 runs to 14 residues. DNA of the CDR3: TGTGCCAGCAGTTACGGGAGGGAAGGTCGGCCCCAGCATTTT. This codes for CASSYGREGRPQHF.

The genes are TRBV6-2 or TRBV6-3 and TRBJ2-1; 7 positions match TRBD1. The V and J ends lost 6 bases and 4 bases, in that order; junction bases with no gene match: 9. The CDR3 sequence is 15 residues long. The V gene's germline CDR1 is MNHEY and CDR2 SVGEGT. CDR3 residues: CASSTPGQRYNEQFF. The CDR3, as DNA: TGTGCCAGCAGCACCCCGGGACAGCGTTACAATGAGCAGTTCTTC.

The chain employs TRBV20-1 and TRBJ2-7; 8 bases align to TRBD1. The CDR3 is 16 amino acids. CDR1 and CDR2 from the germline V gene are DFQATT and SNEGSKA (reference sequence). V dropped 6 bases and J dropped 5; count of bases not matched to a gene: 18. The CDR3 sequence: CSANTGGRPPVDEQYF. The CDR3 coding sequence is TGCAGTGCCAACACAGGGGGTCGCCCCCCTGTTGACGAGCAGTACTTC.

V gene TRBV4-3 combines with J gene TRBJ2-2; maybe TRBD1 (6 bases). With 1 base removed from V and 5 bases from J, the gap between germline ends came to 14 bases. From germline, CDR1 is LGHNA and CDR2 YSLEER. This CDR3 is built from 16 residues. The CDR3 DNA reads as TGCGCCAGCAGCCAAGGGCTGGGGGCGGGTACCGGGGAGCTGTTTTTT. Translating it yields CASSQGLGAGTGELFF.

This chain uses TRBV24-1 with TRBJ2-6; D not resolved. The length of the CDR3 is 13 residues. The germline CDR1 and CDR2 sequences are KGHDR and SFDVKD. V was shortened by 10 bases and J by 1 base, with 7 bases between the two germline ends. CDR3 coding DNA: TGTGCCACAAGCCCGTCTGGGGCCAACGTCCTGACTTTC. It codes for CATSPSGANVLTF.

Many counts were recorded for this clonotype. The rearrangement joins TRBV14 to TRBJ2-1, with 10 positions matching TRBD2. CDR3 length: 18 amino acids. CDR1 and CDR2 (germline): SGHDN, FVKESK. Trimming at V came to 2 bases and at J to 8 bases, leaving 15 bases not matched to a gene. Here the CDR3 DNA reads TGTGCCAGCAGCCAAAGGACTAGCGGAGCCCCCATAAGGGATGAGCAGTTCTTC. Its translation is CASSQRTSGAPIRDEQFF.

Ten or more counts support this clonotype. The V gene is TRBV20-1, the J gene TRBJ2-3, with TRBD2 identical over 9 bases. The CDR3 runs 15 residues. Germline CDR1 is DFQATT and CDR2 is SNEGSKA (reference sequence). Trimming removed 6 bases from V and 3 bases from J; junction bases left unmatched: 10. The CDR3 spells CSAREWTSATDTQYF. The CDR3 coding sequence is TGCAGTGCCCGAGAATGGACTAGCGCTACAGATACGCAGTATTTT.

This clonotype has just a few counts. The V call is TRBV12-3 or TRBV12-4, the J call TRBJ2-5, with TRBD1 as a possible D gene (6 bases). V shed 7 bases and J shed 5 bases, with 11 bases lying between them. CDR3 length: 12 residues. CDR3 loop: CASTTGRETQYF. CDR3 DNA: TGTGCCAGCACCACAGGGCGGGAGACCCAGTACTTC.

This clonotype was seen repeatedly, ten times or more. The chain carries TRBV9 and TRBJ2-3, with unresolved D. The CDR3 is 16 residues long. Per germline, CDR1 SGDLS and CDR2 YYNGEE. The V end lost 0 bases, the J end lost 0 bases, and 11 bases lay between the germline ends. CDR3 protein: CASSVGNSPSTDTQYF. As DNA, the CDR3 is TGTGCCAGCAGCGTAGGTAATTCCCCTAGCACAGATACGCAGTATTTT.

This clonotype was seen a handful of times. The chain has TRBV5-1 and TRBJ2-5, with 8 bases lining up with TRBD1. There are 14 residues in the CDR3. The V gene's germline CDR1 is SGHRS and CDR2 YFSETQ. The J segment lost 4 bases and the V segment lost 2 bases, leaving 4 bases of the junction unmatched. CDR3: CASSFQGAPETQYF. CDR3 nucleotide sequence: TGCGCCAGCAGCTTCCAGGGGGCGCCAGAGACCCAGTACTTC.

This clonotype was found a few times. J is TRBJ1-5 and V is TRBV20-1; D may be TRBD1 (5 bases). CDR3 length equals 16 residues. V lost 0 bases and J 3 bases, leaving 15 bases between the germline ends. Germline V gene sequence: CDR1 DFQATT, CDR2 SNEGSKA (reference sequence). The CDR3 DNA reads TGCAGTGCTAGAGACAGGGAGGGGAATGACAATCAGCCCCAGCATTTT. This codes for CSARDREGNDNQPQHF.

The chain couples TRBV21-1 to TRBJ2-7; the listed D gene, TRBD1, was not tested against the DNA. TRBV21-1 is a pseudogene. The CDR3 sequence is 16 residues long. The chain's CDR3 is CASSKAPKTGDYEQYF. The CDR3 DNA sequence: TGTGCCAGCAGCAAAGCGCCTAAGACAGGGGACTACGAGCAGTACTTC.